This T cell receptor (beta chain) derives from a study of CD8+ T cells in alopecia areata (dated 2018 in TCRdb). Describing the broader study: Treated patients were enrolled in an open-label pilot trial of oral tofacitinib at 5 to 10 mg twice daily for moderate-to-severe alopecia areata. Tofacitinib was administered for 6 to 18 months, and 6 months of follow-up off drug were then conducted to assess delayed response and recurrence. For the treated patients, the SALT score, which quantifies what percentage of scalp surface area is affected, served as the measure of disease severity. High-throughput TCRbeta sequencing was used to examine T cell clonal expansion in alopecia areata in both the C3H/HeJ mouse model and human patients. Human TCRbeta sequencing covered scalp tissue and sorted CD4+ and CD8+ peripheral blood T cells from patchy and totalis/universalis alopecia areata patients and healthy controls. Patients on tofacitinib were biopsied at baseline and after 4 and 24 weeks of treatment, and several of the patients also had a later scalp biopsy. Scalp clonality was compared among normal scalp (n=4), patchy alopecia areata scalp (n=8), and alopecia totalis/universalis scalp (n=8). RNA was obtained with the PAXgene miRNA kit for fixed scalp, the miRNeasy kit for PBMCs, and the RNeasy kit for mouse skin. Amplification of TCRbeta CDR3 regions was done by immunoSEQ multiplex PCR using 35 Vbeta forward primers and 13 Jbeta reverse primers.

Receptors were amplified or captured by the immunoSEQ multiplex PCR assay. For TCR sequencing, RNA was extracted from every sample and reverse transcribed into cDNA to serve as template. First-strand cDNA was synthesized using SuperScript III with a 2:1 mix of oligo-dT and random hexamers. Amplification bias was assessed with a synthetic immune receptor repertoire, and residual bias was removed computationally. In the paper's pipeline: Raw reads were preprocessed to remove errors, and CDR3 was defined according to IMGT conventions as the region from the conserved cysteine to phenylalanine. Clonality was calculated as 1 minus Shannon entropy normalized by log2 of the number of productive unique TCRs. Whether each scalp clone was CD4 or CD8 was inferred by checking scalp TCRbeta sequences against the CD4 and CD8 repertoires from sorted blood. TCRdb took this table from immuneACCESS and kept in-frame rearrangements with V and J called. Such tables lack part of the clones; where checked against another copy, unresolved V genes explain under half of the gap, and the rest is unexplained. The V and J calls and clone size come from that table; D and trimming were worked out from the DNA. Across this sample there are about 160,000 clones, with roughly 65% seen only once. The top ten hold roughly 0.91% of the sample.

As concerns this clone: Its antigen remains undetermined. No base quality information exists; no much larger clone differs at one position.

Study-wide findings and limitations: Shared TCR sequences between patients were less evident than in mice, which may be partly attributable to HLA diversity in the patient population. During tofacitinib treatment, many expanded lesional clones remained in scalp and blood, and this persistence may partly explain relapse after treatment is stopped. Unlike mouse skin, which is dominated by gammadelta T cells, normal human skin has resident alphabeta T cells that are also sequenced, and this complicates analysis of the scalp TCR repertoire. Compared with normal scalp, lesional scalp, particularly in alopecia totalis/universalis, had higher clonality and more expanded CD8+ clones, which suggests antigenic drive. Because the treated cohort was small and had only one nonresponder, larger studies are needed to examine links between baseline CD8+ expansion and response. Tofacitinib significantly decreased scalp clonality and the number of expanded CD8+ clones among the top 100 scalp clones.

This specimen's time point label, interpreted: approximately 4 weeks on oral tofacitinib. The treatment or condition label of this sample denotes: oral pan-JAK inhibitor, 5-10 mg twice daily. From alopecia areata patients, peripheral blood was collected along with lesional scalp punch biopsies. PBMCs were separated by density centrifugation and stained for CD3, CD4 and CD8, after which CD4+ and CD8+ T cells were sorted on a FACSAria. This clonotype was sampled from a human donor with alopecia areata. The starting material was CD4+ T cells sorted from blood, obtained at week 4, from a patient treated with tofacitinib.

The CDR3 region: CASSSGQYYGYTF. The DNA reads as follows: TGCGCCAGCAGTTCGGGGCAGTACTATGGCTACACCTTC. The V and J segments used are TRBV10-2 and TRBJ1-2; the D gene is perhaps TRBD1, from 5 matching bases. Trimming costs V 5 bases and J 3 bases, and their ends lie 10 bases apart. The CDR3 contains 13 residues, cysteine and phenylalanine counted. The only DNA kept is the CDR3, 39 bases in frame from the first base. The CDR1 and CDR2 encoded by the germline V gene are WSHSY and SAAADI.